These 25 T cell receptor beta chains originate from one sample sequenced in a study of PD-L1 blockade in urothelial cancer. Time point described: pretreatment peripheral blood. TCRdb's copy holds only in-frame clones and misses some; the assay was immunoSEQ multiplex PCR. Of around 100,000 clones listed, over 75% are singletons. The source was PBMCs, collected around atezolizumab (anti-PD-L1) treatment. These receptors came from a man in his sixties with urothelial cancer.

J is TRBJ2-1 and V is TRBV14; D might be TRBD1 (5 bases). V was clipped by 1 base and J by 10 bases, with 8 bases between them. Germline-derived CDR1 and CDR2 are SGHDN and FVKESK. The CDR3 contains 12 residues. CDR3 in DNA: TGTGCCAGCAGCCAAGTTTGGACAGAGCAGTTCTTC. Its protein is CASSQVWTEQFF.

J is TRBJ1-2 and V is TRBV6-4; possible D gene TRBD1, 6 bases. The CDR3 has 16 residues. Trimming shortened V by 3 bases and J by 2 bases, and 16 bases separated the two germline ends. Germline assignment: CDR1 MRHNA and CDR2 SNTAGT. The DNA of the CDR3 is TGTGCCAGCAGTGAAGACAGCTCCAGGGGAAACTATGGCTACACCTTC. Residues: CASSEDSSRGNYGYTF.

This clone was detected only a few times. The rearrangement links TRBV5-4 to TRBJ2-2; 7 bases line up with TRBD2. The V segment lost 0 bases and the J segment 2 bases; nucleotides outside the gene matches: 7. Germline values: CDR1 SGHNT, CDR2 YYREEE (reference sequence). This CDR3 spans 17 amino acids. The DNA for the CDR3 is TGTGCCAGCAGCTTGGGACATCGGGGGGATAACACCGGGGAGCTGTTTTTT. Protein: CASSLGHRGDNTGELFF. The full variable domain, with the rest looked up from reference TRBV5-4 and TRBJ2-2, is ETGVTQSPTHLIKTRGQQVTLRCSSQSGHNTVSWYQQALGQGPQFIFQYYREEENGRGNFPPRFSGLQFPNYSSELNVNALELDDSALYLCASSLGHRGDNTGELFFGEGSRLTVL.

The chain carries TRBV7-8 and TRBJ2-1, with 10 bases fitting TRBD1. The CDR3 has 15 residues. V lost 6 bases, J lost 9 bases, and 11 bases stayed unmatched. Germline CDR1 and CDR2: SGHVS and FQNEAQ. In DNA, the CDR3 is TGTGCCAGCAGGTCCGGGACAGGGGTATATGGTGAGCAGTTCTTC. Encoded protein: CASRSGTGVYGEQFF. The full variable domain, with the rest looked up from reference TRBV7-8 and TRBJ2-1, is GAGVSQSPRYKVAKRGQDVALRCDPISGHVSLFWYQQALGQGPEFLTYFQNEAQLDKSGLPSDRFFAERPEGSVSTLKIQRTQQEDSAVYLCASRSGTGVYGEQFFGPGTRLTVL.

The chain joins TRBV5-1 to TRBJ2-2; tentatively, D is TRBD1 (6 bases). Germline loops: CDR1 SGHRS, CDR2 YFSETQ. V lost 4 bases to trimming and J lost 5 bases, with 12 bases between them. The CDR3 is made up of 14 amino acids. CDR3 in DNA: TGCGCCAGCAGCCCAGGACAGTATACCGGGGAGCTGTTTTTT. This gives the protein CASSPGQYTGELFF.

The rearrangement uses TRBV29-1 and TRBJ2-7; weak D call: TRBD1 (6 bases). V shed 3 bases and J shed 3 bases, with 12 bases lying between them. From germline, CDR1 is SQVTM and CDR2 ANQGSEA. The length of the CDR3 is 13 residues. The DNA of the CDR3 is TGCAGCGTTGAGGTTACAGGGCTCTACGAGCAGTACTTC. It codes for CSVEVTGLYEQYF.

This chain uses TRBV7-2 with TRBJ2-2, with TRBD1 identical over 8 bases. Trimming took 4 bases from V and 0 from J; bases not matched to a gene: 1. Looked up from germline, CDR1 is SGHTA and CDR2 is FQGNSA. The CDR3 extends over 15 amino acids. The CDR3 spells CASSSGQANTGELFF. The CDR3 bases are TGTGCCAGCAGCTCGGGACAGGCGAACACCGGGGAGCTGTTTTTT.

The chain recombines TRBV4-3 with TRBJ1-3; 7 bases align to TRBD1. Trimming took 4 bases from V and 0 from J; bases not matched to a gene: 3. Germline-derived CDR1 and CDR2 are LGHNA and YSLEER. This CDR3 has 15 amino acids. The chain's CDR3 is CASSLTGDSGNTIYF. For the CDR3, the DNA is TGCGCCAGCAGCCTTACAGGGGACTCTGGAAACACCATATATTTT.

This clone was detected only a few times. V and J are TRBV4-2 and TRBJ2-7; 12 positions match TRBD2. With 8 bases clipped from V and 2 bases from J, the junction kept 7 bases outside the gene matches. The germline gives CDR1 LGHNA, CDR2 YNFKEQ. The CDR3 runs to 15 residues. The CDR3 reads CASAPGLAGPYEQYF. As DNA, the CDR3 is TGTGCCAGCGCGCCGGGACTAGCGGGTCCCTACGAGCAGTACTTC.

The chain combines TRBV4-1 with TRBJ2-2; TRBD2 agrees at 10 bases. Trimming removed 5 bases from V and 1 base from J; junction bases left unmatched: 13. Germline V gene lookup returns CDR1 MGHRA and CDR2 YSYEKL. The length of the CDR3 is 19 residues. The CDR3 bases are TGCGCCAGCAGCTATTCACAAATTAGCGGGGGGATGAACACCGGGGAGCTGTTTTTT. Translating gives CASSYSQISGGMNTGELFF.

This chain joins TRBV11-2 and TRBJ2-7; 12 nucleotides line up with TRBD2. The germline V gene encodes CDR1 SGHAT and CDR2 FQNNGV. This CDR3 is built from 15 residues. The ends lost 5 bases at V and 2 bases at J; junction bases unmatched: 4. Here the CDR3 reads CASSRTSGDAYEQYF. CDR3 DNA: TGTGCCAGCAGCCGGACTAGCGGGGACGCCTACGAGCAGTACTTC. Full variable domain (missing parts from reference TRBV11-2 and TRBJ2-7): EAGVAQSPRYKIIEKRQSVAFWCNPISGHATLYWYQQILGQGPKLLIQFQNNGVVDDSQLPKDRFSAERLKGVDSTLKIQPAKLEDSAVYLCASSRTSGDAYEQYFGPGTRLTVT.

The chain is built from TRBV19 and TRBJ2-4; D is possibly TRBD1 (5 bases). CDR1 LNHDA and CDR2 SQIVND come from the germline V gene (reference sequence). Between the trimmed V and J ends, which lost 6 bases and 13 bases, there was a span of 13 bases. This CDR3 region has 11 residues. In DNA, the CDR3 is TGTGCCAGTAGGTTGACAGATACGCAGTACTTC. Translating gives CASRLTDTQYF.

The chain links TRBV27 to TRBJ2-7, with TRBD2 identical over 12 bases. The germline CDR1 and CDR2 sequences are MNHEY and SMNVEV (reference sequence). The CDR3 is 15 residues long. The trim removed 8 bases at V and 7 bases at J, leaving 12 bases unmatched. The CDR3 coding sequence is TGTGCCAGCGGAGCTAGCGGGAGGGCCGAGAGAGAGCAGTACTTC. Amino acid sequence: CASGASGRAEREQYF.

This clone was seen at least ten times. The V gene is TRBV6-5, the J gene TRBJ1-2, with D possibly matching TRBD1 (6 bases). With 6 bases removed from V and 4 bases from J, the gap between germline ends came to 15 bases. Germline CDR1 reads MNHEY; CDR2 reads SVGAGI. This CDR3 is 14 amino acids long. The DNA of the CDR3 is TGTGCCAGCAGGGGGCCTGAACAGGGCTATGGCTACACCTTC. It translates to CASRGPEQGYGYTF.

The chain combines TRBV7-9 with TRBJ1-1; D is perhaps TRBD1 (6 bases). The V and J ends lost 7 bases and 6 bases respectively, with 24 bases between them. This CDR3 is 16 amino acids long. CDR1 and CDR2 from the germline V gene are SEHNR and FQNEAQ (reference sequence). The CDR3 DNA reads TGTGCCAGCAACCTCCCGGGAAGGGACATTGGGGCTGAAGCTTTCTTT. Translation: CASNLPGRDIGAEAFF.

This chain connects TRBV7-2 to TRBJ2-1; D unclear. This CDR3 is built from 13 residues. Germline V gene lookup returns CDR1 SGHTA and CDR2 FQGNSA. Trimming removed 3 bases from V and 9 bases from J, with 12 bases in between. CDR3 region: CASSFNWAGEQFF. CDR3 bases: TGTGCCAGCAGCTTTAATTGGGCTGGTGAGCAGTTCTTC.

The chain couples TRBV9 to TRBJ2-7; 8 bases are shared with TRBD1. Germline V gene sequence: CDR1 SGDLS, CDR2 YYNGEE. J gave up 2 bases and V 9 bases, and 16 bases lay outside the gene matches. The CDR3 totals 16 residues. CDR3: CAIVPTGTGNTYEQYF. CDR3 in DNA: TGTGCCATCGTACCCACCGGGACAGGCAATACCTACGAGCAGTACTTC.

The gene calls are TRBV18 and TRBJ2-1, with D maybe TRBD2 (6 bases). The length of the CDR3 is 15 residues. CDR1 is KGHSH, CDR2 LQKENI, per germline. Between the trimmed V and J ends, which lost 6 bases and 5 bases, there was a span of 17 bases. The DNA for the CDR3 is TGTGCCAGCTCGGTTCTAGCGCGTAACAACAATGAGCAGTTCTTC. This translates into CASSVLARNNNEQFF. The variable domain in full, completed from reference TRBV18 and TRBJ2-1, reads NAGVMQNPRHLVRRRGQEARLRCSPMKGHSHVYWYRQLPEEGLKFMVYLQKENIIDESGMPKERFSAEFPKEGPSILRIQQVVRGDSAAYFCASSVLARNNNEQFFGPGTRLTVL.

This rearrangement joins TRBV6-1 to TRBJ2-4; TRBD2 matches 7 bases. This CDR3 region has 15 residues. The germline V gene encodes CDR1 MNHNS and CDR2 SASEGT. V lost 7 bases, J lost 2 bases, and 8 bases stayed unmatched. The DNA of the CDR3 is TGTGCCAGCACTTTGGAGCGGGGTTCCAAAAACATTCAGTACTTC. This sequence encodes CASTLERGSKNIQYF.

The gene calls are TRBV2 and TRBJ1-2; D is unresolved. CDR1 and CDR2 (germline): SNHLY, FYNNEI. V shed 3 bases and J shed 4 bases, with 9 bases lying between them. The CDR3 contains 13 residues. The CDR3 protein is CASSDGIPYGYTF. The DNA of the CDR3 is TGTGCCAGCAGTGACGGGATTCCCTATGGCTACACCTTC.

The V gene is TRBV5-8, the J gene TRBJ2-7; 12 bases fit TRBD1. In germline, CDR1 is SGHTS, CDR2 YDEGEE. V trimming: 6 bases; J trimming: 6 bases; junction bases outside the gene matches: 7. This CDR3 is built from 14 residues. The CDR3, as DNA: TGTGCCAGCAAACGGGGACAGGGGGCCTCCGAGCAGTACTTC. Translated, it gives CASKRGQGASEQYF.

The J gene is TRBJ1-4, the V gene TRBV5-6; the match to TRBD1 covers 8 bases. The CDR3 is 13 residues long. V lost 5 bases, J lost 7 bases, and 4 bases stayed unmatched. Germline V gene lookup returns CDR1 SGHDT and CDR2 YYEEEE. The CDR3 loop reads CASSRTGSEKLFF. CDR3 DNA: TGTGCCAGCAGTAGGACAGGGTCTGAAAAACTGTTTTTT.

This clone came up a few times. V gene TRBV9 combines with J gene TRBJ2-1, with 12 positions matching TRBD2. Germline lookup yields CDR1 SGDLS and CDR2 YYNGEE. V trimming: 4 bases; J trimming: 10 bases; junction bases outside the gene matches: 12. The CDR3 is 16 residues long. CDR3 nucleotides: TGTGCCAGCAGCACCCAACAGACTAGCGGGAGTGACGAGCAGTTCTTC. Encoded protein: CASSTQQTSGSDEQFF.

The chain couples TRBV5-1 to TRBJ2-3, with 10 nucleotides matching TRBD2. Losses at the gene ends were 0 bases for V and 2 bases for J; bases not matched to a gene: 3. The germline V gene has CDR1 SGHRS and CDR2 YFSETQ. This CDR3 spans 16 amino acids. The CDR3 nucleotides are TGCGCCAGCAGCTTGGGTAGCGGGGGGTCCACAGATACGCAGTATTTT. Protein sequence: CASSLGSGGSTDTQYF.

The CDR3 region is CASSPGTATYEQYF. The CDR3 DNA sequence: TGTGCCAGCTCACCCGGGACAGCAACCTACGAGCAGTACTTC. The gene calls are TRBV18 and TRBJ2-7; TRBD1 matches 7 bases. Germline CDR1 and CDR2: KGHSH and LQKENI. This CDR3 region has 14 residues. J lost 2 bases, V lost 3 bases, and 4 bases had no gene match. Supplemented by reference TRBV18 and TRBJ2-7, the full variable domain reads NAGVMQNPRHLVRRRGQEARLRCSPMKGHSHVYWYRQLPEEGLKFMVYLQKENIIDESGMPKERFSAEFPKEGPSILRIQQVVRGDSAAYFCASSPGTATYEQYFGPGTRLTVT.